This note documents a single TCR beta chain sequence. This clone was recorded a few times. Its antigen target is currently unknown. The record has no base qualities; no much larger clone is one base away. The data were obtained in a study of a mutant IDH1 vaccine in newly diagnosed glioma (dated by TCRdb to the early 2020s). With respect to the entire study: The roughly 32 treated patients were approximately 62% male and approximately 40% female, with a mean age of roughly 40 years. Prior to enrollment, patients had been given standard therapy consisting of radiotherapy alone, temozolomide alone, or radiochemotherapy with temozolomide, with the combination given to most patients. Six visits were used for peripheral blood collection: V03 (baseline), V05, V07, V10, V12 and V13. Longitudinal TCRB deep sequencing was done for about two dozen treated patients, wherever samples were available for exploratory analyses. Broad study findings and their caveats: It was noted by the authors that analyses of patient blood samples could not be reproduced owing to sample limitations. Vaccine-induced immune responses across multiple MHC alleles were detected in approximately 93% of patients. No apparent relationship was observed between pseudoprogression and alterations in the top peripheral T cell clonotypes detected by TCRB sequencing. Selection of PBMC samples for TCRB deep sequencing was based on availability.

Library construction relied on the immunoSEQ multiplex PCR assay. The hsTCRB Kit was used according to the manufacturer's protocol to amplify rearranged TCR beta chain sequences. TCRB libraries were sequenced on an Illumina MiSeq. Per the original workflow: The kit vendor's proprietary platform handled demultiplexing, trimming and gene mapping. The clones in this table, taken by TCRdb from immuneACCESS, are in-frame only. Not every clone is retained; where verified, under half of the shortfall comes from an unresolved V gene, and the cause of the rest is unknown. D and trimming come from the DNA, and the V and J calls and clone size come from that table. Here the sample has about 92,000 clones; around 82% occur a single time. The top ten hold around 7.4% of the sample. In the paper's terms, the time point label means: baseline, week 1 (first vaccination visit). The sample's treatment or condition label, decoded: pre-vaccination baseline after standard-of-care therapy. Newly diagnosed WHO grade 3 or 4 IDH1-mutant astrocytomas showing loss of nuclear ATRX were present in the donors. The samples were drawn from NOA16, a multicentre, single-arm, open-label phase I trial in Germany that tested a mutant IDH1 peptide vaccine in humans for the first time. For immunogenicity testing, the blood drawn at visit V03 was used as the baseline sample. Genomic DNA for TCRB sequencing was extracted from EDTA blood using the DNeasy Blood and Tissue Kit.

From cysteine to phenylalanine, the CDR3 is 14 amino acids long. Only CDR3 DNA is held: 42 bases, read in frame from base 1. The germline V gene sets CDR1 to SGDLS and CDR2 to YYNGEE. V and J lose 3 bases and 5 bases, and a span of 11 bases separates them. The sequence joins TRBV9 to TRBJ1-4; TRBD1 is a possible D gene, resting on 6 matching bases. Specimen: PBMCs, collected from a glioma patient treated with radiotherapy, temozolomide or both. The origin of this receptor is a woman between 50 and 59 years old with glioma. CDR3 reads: CASSAPGENEKLFF. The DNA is TGTGCCAGCAGCGCGCCAGGGGAGAATGAAAAACTGTTTTTT.